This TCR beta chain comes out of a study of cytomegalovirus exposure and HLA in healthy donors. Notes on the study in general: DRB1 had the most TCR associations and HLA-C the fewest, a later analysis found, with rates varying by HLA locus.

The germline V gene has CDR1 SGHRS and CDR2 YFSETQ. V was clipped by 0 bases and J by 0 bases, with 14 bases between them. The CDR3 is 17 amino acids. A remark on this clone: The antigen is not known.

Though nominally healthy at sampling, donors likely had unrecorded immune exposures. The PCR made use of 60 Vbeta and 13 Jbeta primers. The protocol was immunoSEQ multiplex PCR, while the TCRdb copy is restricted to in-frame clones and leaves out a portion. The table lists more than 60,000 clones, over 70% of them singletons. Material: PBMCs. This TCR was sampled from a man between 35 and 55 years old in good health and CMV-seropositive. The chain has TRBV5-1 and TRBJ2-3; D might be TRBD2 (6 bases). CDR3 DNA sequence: TGCGCCAGCAGCTTGGGCCAACGGGGGTCTAGCACAGATACGCAGTATTTT. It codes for CASSLGQRGSSTDTQYF.